The clone carrying this T cell receptor (beta chain) was observed a single time. The antigen remains undetermined. Random-hexamer reverse transcription was applied to roughly 0.5 to 1 ug RNA. The authors amplified TCR beta CDR3 across 54 Vbeta and 13 Jbeta using immunoSEQ multiplex PCR. TCRdb re-analysed the immunoSEQ multiplex PCR reads in MiXCR, keeping a single row per CDR3 protein. Of more than 200,000 distinct CDR3 sequences in the sample, about 94% were seen once. V was clipped by 8 bases and J by 4 bases, with 16 bases between them. CDR3 length: 14 amino acids. The record originates from a study of CD8 T cells in Susac syndrome. As for the study in general: Blood was drawn from Susac syndrome patients while they were therapy-naive, on corticosteroids, or on intravenous immunoglobulin alone. Study observations and caveats: Clonal expansion was not seen in any Susac syndrome CD4+ T cell repertoire. The number of individuals included in the study's TCR sequencing and HLA analysis was acknowledged as relatively small.

The chain couples TRBV12-3 or TRBV12-4 to TRBJ2-3; tentative D call: TRBD2 (6 bases). The receptor comes from a human donor with Susac syndrome. The sample was CD4+ T cells from PBMCs. The CDR3 region is CASRGSRGSDTQYF. As DNA, the CDR3 is TGTGCCAGCCGGGGGAGCCGAGGGTCAGATACGCAGTATTTT.